The 28 T cell receptor beta chains below come from one sample, sequenced in a study of T cell repertoires in cytomegalovirus infection. These receptors' targets are unknown. TCRdb re-called the reads through MiXCR, storing one row per CDR3 protein. The sample shows approximately 1,000,000 distinct CDR3 sequences, approximately 30% of them seen only once. The material was cultured CD8+ T cells from PBMCs, obtained from culture after CMV antigen stimulation. The receptors come from a human donor in good health (CMV status not recorded). Some clones in this sample may be carry-over from other donors' samples.

In this sample, this clonotype turned up a few times. DNA of the CDR3: TGTGCCAGTTCGACGCGGGGAAGTCTGACAGATACGCAGTATTTT. This gives the protein CASSTRGSLTDTQYF. V and J are TRBV6-1 and TRBJ2-3; TRBD2 might be the D (6 bases). The CDR3 length is 15 residues. CDR1 MNHNS and CDR2 SASEGT come from the germline V gene. The V end lost 9 bases, the J end lost 3 bases, and 19 bases lay between the germline ends.

V usage is TRBV27 and J usage is TRBJ1-6; D is unresolved. V lost 6 bases to trimming and J lost 1 base, with 10 bases between them. CDR1 and CDR2 (germline): MNHEY, SMNVEV (reference sequence). The CDR3 runs 15 residues. CDR3 nucleotide sequence: TGTGCCAGCAGCCTTATAGGGTCCTATAATTCACCCCTCCACTTT. Translating it yields CASSLIGSYNSPLHF.

A few counts support this clonotype. The CDR3 DNA follows: TGTGCCAGCAGTCTAGCGGGGATGGGAGATACGCAGTATTTT. Amino acid sequence: CASSLAGMGDTQYF. V and J are TRBV6-6 and TRBJ2-3; TRBD2 agrees at 9 bases. Germline lookup yields CDR1 MNHNY and CDR2 SVGAGI (reference sequence). V was clipped by 5 bases and J by 5 bases; unmatched bases: 5. The CDR3 has 14 residues.

There are many counts of this clonotype. The chain uses TRBV7-2 and TRBJ2-5; D might be TRBD2 (6 bases). The CDR3 sequence is 16 residues long. Trimming stripped 3 bases from V and 1 base from J, with 15 bases between. Germline-derived CDR1 and CDR2 are SGHTA and FQGNSA. The DNA for the CDR3 is TGTGCCAGCAGCTTTGGCTTCGGGCGGGGCCAAGAGACCCAGTACTTC. Translation: CASSFGFGRGQETQYF.

The gene calls are TRBV20-1 and TRBJ2-5, with 9 bases identical to TRBD2. Germline CDR1 and CDR2: DFQATT and SNEGSKA (reference sequence). After removal of 4 bases from V and 4 bases from J, the junction contained 10 bases not matched to a gene. The CDR3 is 15 amino acids. CDR3 in DNA: TGCAGTGCTAAATTTGGCGGGGGGGCCCGAGAGACCCAGTACTTC. Its protein is CSAKFGGGARETQYF.

Many counts were recorded for this clonotype. V gene TRBV5-1 combines with J gene TRBJ2-7, with 8 bases identical to TRBD2. The CDR3 has 15 amino acids. The V gene's germline CDR1 is SGHRS and CDR2 YFSETQ. V lost 1 base to trimming and J lost 5 bases; unmatched junction nucleotides: 8. CDR3 region: CASSLNGGGKDEQYF. The CDR3 nucleotides are TGCGCCAGCAGCTTGAACGGCGGGGGGAAGGACGAGCAGTACTTC.

This clonotype occurred a few times. The chain joins TRBV5-6 to TRBJ2-7; 8 nucleotides align to TRBD1. CDR1 and CDR2 (germline): SGHDT, YYEEEE. This CDR3 contains 15 residues. V was clipped by 2 bases and J by 1 base; unmatched bases: 5. CDR3 DNA sequence: TGTGCCAGCAGCTTCGGGGACAGGTATTCCTACGAGCAGTACGTC. This codes for CASSFGDRYSYEQYV.

The chain joins TRBV6-5 to TRBJ1-6; 7 bases match TRBD1. The length of the CDR3 is 17 residues. The ends lost 0 bases at V and 9 bases at J; junction bases unmatched: 11. Germline V CDR1 and CDR2: MNHEY, SVGAGI. Written as DNA, the CDR3 is TGTGCCAGCAGTTACTCGACGAGGGGGCCGTCTGGTTCACCCCTCCACTTT. Its translation is CASSYSTRGPSGSPLHF.

This clonotype was detected a few times. The chain joins TRBV14 to TRBJ2-7; the D gene is possibly TRBD1 (6 bases). In germline, CDR1 is SGHDN, CDR2 FVKESK. This CDR3 contains 13 residues. The V end was cut by 2 bases, the J end by 4 bases, with 9 bases between. CDR3 sequence reads: CASSQIGTYEQYF. In DNA form, the CDR3 reads TGTGCCAGCAGCCAAATAGGGACATACGAGCAGTACTTC. Full variable domain (missing parts from reference TRBV14 and TRBJ2-7): EAGVTQFPSHSVIEKGQTVTLRCDPISGHDNLYWYRRVMGKEIKFLLHFVKESKQDESGMPNNRFLAERTGGTYSTLKVQPAELEDSGVYFCASSQIGTYEQYFGPGTRLTVT.

This clonotype was seen many times. The rearrangement joins TRBV6-5 to TRBJ2-2, with D perhaps being TRBD1 or TRBD2 (5 bases each). This CDR3 contains 13 residues. Germline CDR1 reads MNHEY; CDR2 reads SVGAGI. CDR3 loop: CAANKRGTGELFF. The CDR3 DNA reads as TGTGCAGCCAACAAGAGGGGCACCGGGGAGCTGTTTTTT.

The V and J genes are TRBV12-3 or TRBV12-4 and TRBJ1-1; 8 bases match TRBD1. This CDR3 is 15 amino acids long. The trim removed 5 bases at V and 0 bases at J, leaving 5 bases unmatched. CDR3 coding DNA: TGTGCCAGCAGTGCTAAGACAGGGGTGAACACTGAAGCTTTCTTT. This sequence encodes CASSAKTGVNTEAFF.

This clonotype was counted once. The CDR3 coding sequence is TGCAGTGCTAGAGATTTAGGGGGAATATCCTCTGGGGCCAACGTCCTGACTTTC. This gives the protein CSARDLGGISSGANVLTF. The chain employs TRBV20-1 and TRBJ2-6, with TRBD1 as a possible D gene (6 bases). The V gene's germline CDR1 is DFQATT and CDR2 SNEGSKA (reference sequence). The CDR3 extends over 18 amino acids. V lost 0 bases and J 0 bases, leaving 15 bases between the germline ends.

The chain combines TRBV20-1 with TRBJ1-2, with 7 bases matching TRBD1. Germline loops: CDR1 DFQATT, CDR2 SNEGSKA (reference sequence). V shed 1 base and J 7 bases; nucleotides not matched to a gene: 3. This CDR3 contains 12 residues. CDR3 sequence: CSARGQGSGYTF. The CDR3 nucleotides are TGCAGTGCTAGAGGACAGGGATCTGGCTACACCTTC.

This clonotype was seen more than once but under ten times. V is TRBV7-9 and J is TRBJ2-7, with 8 nucleotides matching TRBD1. The length of the CDR3 is 14 residues. After removal of 5 bases from V and 6 bases from J, the junction contained 9 bases not matched to a gene. The V gene's germline CDR1 is SEHNR and CDR2 FQNEAQ (reference sequence). The CDR3 spells CASSPRTGSSEQYF. DNA of the CDR3: TGTGCCAGCAGCCCGCGGACAGGGAGTAGCGAGCAGTACTTC.

The chain uses TRBV4-2 and TRBJ1-1; D unclear. There are 14 residues in the CDR3. Germline CDR1 reads LGHNA; CDR2 reads YNFKEQ. The V gene lost 2 bases and the J gene lost 0 bases, with 7 bases spanning the gap. In nucleotides, the CDR3 is TGTGCCAGCAGCCAATCCAGGTTGAACACTGAAGCTTTCTTT. This codes for CASSQSRLNTEAFF.

This clonotype has a count of ten or more. The V call is TRBV7-6, the J call TRBJ2-1; 10 bases map to TRBD2. Trimming at V came to 4 bases and at J to 7 bases, leaving 7 bases not matched to a gene. The CDR3 runs to 15 residues. Germline CDR1 is SGHVS and CDR2 is FNYEAQ. The CDR3 sequence is CASSSSGGAGNEQFF. DNA for the CDR3: TGTGCCAGCAGCTCAAGCGGGGGGGCCGGTAATGAGCAGTTCTTC.

The chain uses TRBV6-1 and TRBJ2-7; 10 bases match TRBD1. The trim removed 6 bases at V and 4 bases at J, leaving 6 bases unmatched. The CDR3 consists of 14 residues. Germline-derived CDR1 and CDR2 are MNHNS and SASEGT. This CDR3 is CASSHRGQGYEQYF. The CDR3 DNA is TGTGCCAGCAGCCATCGGGGACAGGGGTACGAGCAGTACTTC.

The DNA of the CDR3 is TGTGCCAGTAGTATTAAAGGGGGCGTCGACGAGCAGTACTTC. Translated, it gives CASSIKGGVDEQYF. The chain joins TRBV19 to TRBJ2-7, with 7 bases lining up with TRBD1. V trimming: 3 bases; J trimming: 5 bases; junction bases outside the gene matches: 7. Germline CDR1 reads LNHDA; CDR2 reads SQIVND (reference sequence). This CDR3 contains 14 residues.

This chain links TRBV29-1 with TRBJ2-2; 7 nucleotides align to TRBD1. This CDR3 spans 14 amino acids. J was trimmed by 2 bases and V by 7 bases; bases with no gene match: 7. CDR1 SQVTM and CDR2 ANQGSEA come from the germline V gene. The CDR3 nucleotides are TGCAGCGCCGACGGGACAGACAACACCGGGGAGCTGTTTTTT. Amino acid sequence: CSADGTDNTGELFF.

The chain combines TRBV19 with TRBJ2-2, with D possibly matching TRBD2 (5 bases). The CDR3 covers 14 residues. The germline V gene encodes CDR1 LNHDA and CDR2 SQIVND (reference sequence). Trimming cost V 3 bases and J 6 bases, with 11 bases left between them. The CDR3 is CASSIAFGAGELFF. CDR3 nucleotides: TGTGCCAGTAGTATTGCCTTCGGGGCCGGGGAGCTGTTTTTT.

The chain uses TRBV7-9 and TRBJ1-5; D possibly corresponds to TRBD1 (5 bases). Germline V gene sequence: CDR1 SEHNR, CDR2 FQNEAQ (reference sequence). With 1 base removed from V and 3 bases from J, the gap between germline ends came to 7 bases. The CDR3 has 14 residues. CDR3 protein: CASSLDGTNQPQHF. In DNA, the CDR3 is TGTGCCAGCAGCTTAGACGGGACCAATCAGCCCCAGCATTTT.

This clonotype came up many times. V is TRBV12-3 or TRBV12-4 and J is TRBJ2-3; 12 bases are a match to TRBD1. The J segment lost 5 bases and the V segment lost 6 bases, leaving 6 bases of the junction unmatched. The length of the CDR3 is 15 residues. CDR3 sequence reads: CASRFRDRGQDTQYF. The CDR3 DNA reads as TGTGCCAGCAGATTCCGGGACAGGGGGCAAGATACGCAGTATTTT.

This clonotype was detected ten times or more. The chain carries TRBV7-9 and TRBJ1-1, with D possibly matching TRBD1 (5 bases). V was shortened by 8 bases and J by 8 bases, with 12 bases between the two germline ends. Germline lookup yields CDR1 SEHNR and CDR2 FQNEAQ (reference sequence). CDR3 length: 11 amino acids. DNA for the CDR3: TGTGCCAGCCATTCACAGGTAGAAGCTTTCTTT. Amino acid sequence: CASHSQVEAFF.

This clonotype has just a few counts. V usage is TRBV6-6 and J usage is TRBJ1-5, with D perhaps matching TRBD1 (6 bases). Trimming removed 8 bases at V and 3 bases at J, with 11 bases between. Germline values: CDR1 MNHNY, CDR2 SVGAGI (reference sequence). This CDR3 is built from 13 residues. CDR3 DNA sequence: TGTGCCAGCCGACAGGAGAACAATCAGCCCCAGCATTTT. Protein: CASRQENNQPQHF.

This clonotype has a handful of counts. This rearrangement joins TRBV6-5 to TRBJ1-2; no clear D. Germline assignment: CDR1 MNHEY and CDR2 SVGAGI. Trimming took 2 bases from V and 9 from J, leaving 13 bases between them. This CDR3 is 13 amino acids long. The CDR3 region is CASSYGSEGSYTF. DNA of the CDR3: TGTGCCAGCAGTTACGGGTCAGAAGGCAGCTACACCTTC.

The chain uses TRBV12-5 and TRBJ2-1, with no clear D. Germline CDR1 reads LGHNT; CDR2 reads FRNRAP. The CDR3 runs 15 residues. V lost 6 bases and J lost 0, with 12 bases in between. DNA of the CDR3: TGTGCTAGTGGCTCATCAGGATTCTCCTACAATGAGCAGTTCTTC. Its translation is CASGSSGFSYNEQFF. The entire variable domain, with the rest obtained from reference TRBV12-5 and TRBJ2-1, is as follows: DARVTQTPRHKVTEMGQEVTMRCQPILGHNTVFWYRQTMMQGLELLAYFRNRAPLDDSGMPKDRFSAEMPDATLATLKIQPSEPRDSAVYFCASGSSGFSYNEQFFGPGTRLTVL.

This clonotype showed up just a few times. The V gene is TRBV23-1, the J gene TRBJ2-3, with 11 bases identical to TRBD2. TRBV23-1 is marked as an open reading frame, function uncertain. The CDR3 covers 16 residues. The trim removed 3 bases at V and 7 bases at J, leaving 9 bases unmatched. DNA of the CDR3: TGCGCCAGCAGTCAGAGACCCCCTAGCGGGGGGAATACGCAGTATTTT. This encodes CASSQRPPSGGNTQYF.

Only a few counts were recorded for this clonotype. The CDR3 bases are TGTGCCAGCAGCCTCCGGGACACCATGAACACTGAAGCTTTCTTT. As protein: CASSLRDTMNTEAFF. The V gene is TRBV28, the J gene TRBJ1-1; a weak D match, TRBD1 (6 bases). This CDR3 has 15 residues. The V end lost 6 bases, the J end lost 0 bases, and 14 bases lay between the germline ends. Germline V gene data show CDR1 as MDHEN and CDR2 as SYDVKM.